Listed below are T cell receptor beta chains from one sample, sequenced in a study. Each CDR3 protein gets one entry after TCRdb re-called the RT-PCR reads with MiXCR. The table includes about 680,000 distinct CDR3 sequences, 12% to 15% detected once. Sequencing was performed on memory CD4+ T cells from blood. The receptors here all came from a female donor in good health, serving as a healthy control. The CDR3 runs from the conserved cysteine through the conserved F or W. A D gene is named only where the DNA matches it firmly. Clone size is shown for a subset of rows, as once, few, many or a class of expanded clone.

CDR3aa: CASSPESGVGNEQFF
CDR3nt: TGTGCCAGCTCACCTGAGAGCGGAGTGGGGAATGAGCAGTTCTTC
d_gene: -
j_gene: TRBJ2-1
abundance: many
v_gene: TRBV18

CDR3aa: CASLRGPAGVDTEAFF
CDR3nt: TGTGCCAGCTTACGGGGTCCTGCAGGGGTTGACACTGAAGCTTTCTTT
d_gene: -
j_gene: TRBJ1-1
abundance: -
v_gene: TRBV18

CDR3aa: CASSFWSSSGANVLTF
CDR3nt: TGTGCCAGCAGCTTTTGGTCCTCATCCGGGGCCAACGTCCTGACTTTC
d_gene: -
j_gene: TRBJ2-6
abundance: -
v_gene: TRBV7-9

CDR3aa: CATSDPTRYNEQFF
CDR3nt: TGTGCCACCAGTGACCCGACCCGATACAATGAGCAGTTCTTC
d_gene: -
j_gene: TRBJ2-1
abundance: -
v_gene: TRBV24-1

CDR3aa: CASSLSDITNQPQHF
CDR3nt: TGTGCCAGCAGTTTATCCGACATCACCAATCAGCCCCAGCATTTT
d_gene: -
j_gene: TRBJ1-5
abundance: -
v_gene: TRBV27

CDR3aa: CASSLVGGGEQFF
CDR3nt: TGTGCCAGCAGCTTGGTAGGGGGTGGTGAGCAGTTCTTC
d_gene: -
j_gene: TRBJ2-1
abundance: few
v_gene: TRBV5-4

CDR3aa: CASSLNRVYTEAFF
CDR3nt: TGTGCCAGCAGCTTAAACAGGGTTTACACTGAAGCTTTCTTT
d_gene: -
j_gene: TRBJ1-1
abundance: -
v_gene: TRBV11-2

CDR3aa: CASSSGRSTNEKLFF
CDR3nt: TGTGCCAGCAGCTCGGGACGTTCAACTAATGAAAAACTGTTTTTT
d_gene: -
j_gene: TRBJ1-4
abundance: -
v_gene: TRBV5-5

CDR3aa: CAWWTSGRVNEQFF
CDR3nt: TGTGCCTGGTGGACTAGCGGCCGTGTGAATGAGCAGTTCTTC
d_gene: TRBD2
j_gene: TRBJ2-1
abundance: -
v_gene: TRBV30

CDR3aa: CASSTPGQGAPNEQFF
CDR3nt: TGTGCCAGCAGTACTCCGGGACAGGGGGCGCCCAATGAGCAGTTCTTC
d_gene: TRBD1
j_gene: TRBJ2-1
abundance: few
v_gene: TRBV28

CDR3aa: CASRKWVNTEAFF
CDR3nt: TGTGCCAGCAGAAAATGGGTGAACACTGAAGCTTTCTTT
d_gene: -
j_gene: TRBJ1-1
abundance: few
v_gene: TRBV6-5

CDR3aa: CASSGGARGGTEAFF
CDR3nt: TGCGCCAGCAGTGGGGGGGCAAGGGGAGGAACTGAAGCTTTCTTT
d_gene: -
j_gene: TRBJ1-1
abundance: few
v_gene: TRBV10-2

CDR3aa: CASSPDFRGVSNEQFF
CDR3nt: TGTGCCAGCAGCCCGGACTTTAGAGGCGTGTCCAATGAGCAGTTCTTC
d_gene: -
j_gene: TRBJ2-1
abundance: few
v_gene: TRBV5-6

CDR3aa: CAWSVQGETEAFF
CDR3nt: TGTGCCTGGAGTGTACAGGGCGAAACTGAAGCTTTCTTT
d_gene: -
j_gene: TRBJ1-1
abundance: -
v_gene: TRBV30

CDR3aa: CASSISGSGDNEQFF
CDR3nt: TGTGCCAGCAGTATTAGCGGGAGTGGGGACAATGAGCAGTTCTTC
d_gene: TRBD2
j_gene: TRBJ2-1
abundance: few
v_gene: TRBV28

CDR3aa: CASSRGDAGLGEKLFF
CDR3nt: TGTGCCAGCAGCCGAGGGGATGCGGGGTTAGGCGAAAAACTGTTTTTT
d_gene: -
j_gene: TRBJ1-4
abundance: -
v_gene: TRBV7-8

CDR3aa: CASSQDSLAGVIDEQFF
CDR3nt: TGTGCCAGCAGCCAAGATAGTCTAGCGGGAGTTATCGATGAGCAGTTCTTC
d_gene: TRBD2
j_gene: TRBJ2-1
abundance: few
v_gene: TRBV3-1

CDR3aa: CASSGTGNREQYF
CDR3nt: TGCGCCAGCTCCGGGACAGGGAATCGCGAGCAGTACTTC
d_gene: TRBD1
j_gene: TRBJ2-7
abundance: -
v_gene: TRBV5-1

CDR3aa: CSAREGGGGTEAFF
CDR3nt: TGCAGTGCTAGAGAAGGGGGCGGTGGGACTGAAGCTTTCTTT
d_gene: TRBD1
j_gene: TRBJ1-1
abundance: -
v_gene: TRBV20-1

CDR3aa: CATSDISGGSSYNEQFF
CDR3nt: TGTGCCACCAGTGATATATCAGGGGGTTCCTCCTACAATGAGCAGTTCTTC
d_gene: TRBD1
j_gene: TRBJ2-1
abundance: -
v_gene: TRBV24-1

CDR3aa: CSARRQGPNTEAFF
CDR3nt: TGCAGTGCTAGAAGACAGGGGCCTAACACTGAAGCTTTCTTT
d_gene: TRBD1
j_gene: TRBJ1-1
abundance: many
v_gene: TRBV20-1

CDR3aa: CASSVTPGLVPEQYF
CDR3nt: TGTGCCAGCAGCGTTACGCCGGGACTTGTTCCCGAGCAGTACTTC
d_gene: -
j_gene: TRBJ2-7
abundance: many
v_gene: TRBV7-2

CDR3aa: CASSPSGLAVGNEQFF
CDR3nt: TGTGCCAGCAGCCCGTCGGGACTAGCGGTTGGCAATGAGCAGTTCTTC
d_gene: TRBD2
j_gene: TRBJ2-1
abundance: -
v_gene: TRBV7-2

CDR3aa: CASSYYGGVEYEQYF
CDR3nt: TGTGCCAGCAGTTATTACGGCGGGGTCGAGTACGAGCAGTACTTC
d_gene: -
j_gene: TRBJ2-7
abundance: once
v_gene: TRBV12-3/TRBV12-4

CDR3aa: CASSATLIAGGTGELFF
CDR3nt: TGTGCCAGCAGCGCAACGCTCATAGCGGGAGGGACCGGGGAGCTGTTTTTT
d_gene: TRBD2
j_gene: TRBJ2-2
abundance: few
v_gene: TRBV9

CDR3aa: CASSPRRETQYF
CDR3nt: TGTGCCAGCAGTCCCCGCAGGGAGACCCAGTACTTC
d_gene: -
j_gene: TRBJ2-5
abundance: many
v_gene: TRBV6-2/TRBV6-3

CDR3aa: CASSPEVGANVLTF
CDR3nt: TGCGCCAGCAGCCCCGAGGTAGGGGCCAACGTCCTGACTTTC
d_gene: -
j_gene: TRBJ2-6
abundance: -
v_gene: TRBV5-1

CDR3aa: CASSFRAGGIQETQYF
CDR3nt: TGTGCCAGCAGCTTCCGAGCGGGAGGTATCCAAGAGACCCAGTACTTC
d_gene: TRBD2
j_gene: TRBJ2-5
abundance: many
v_gene: TRBV7-9

CDR3aa: CASGSGSGRTETQYF
CDR3nt: TGTGCCAGCGGGTCGGGTAGCGGGAGGACGGAGACCCAGTACTTC
d_gene: TRBD2
j_gene: TRBJ2-5
abundance: few
v_gene: TRBV5-4